This TCR beta chain was sequenced in a study of T cell responses to AZD1222 COVID-19 vaccine. Study-wide findings and caveats: CD4 TCRs associated with vaccination spanned spike, dominating at 160-218 and 743-854. Recipients of AZD1222 seropositive at baseline numbered only five or six. Nearly half of spike-specific TCRs reportedly target variant regions that are unmutated in the B.1.351 and B.1.1.7 variants. Repertoire sampling was restricted to post-peak T cell response timepoints.

A single count supports this clone. Its antigen is as yet unknown. Libraries were prepared by immunoSEQ multiplex PCR; TCRdb keeps only in-frame clonotypes and omits some of them. The profile covers fewer than 200,000 clones, with 94% appearing a single time and around 1.6% taken by the ten largest. The source was peripheral blood, collected 28 days after the second AZD1222 dose. This clonotype was sampled from an adult who received the AZD1222 COVID-19 vaccine.

CDR3 in DNA: TGTGCCAGCAGCCAATTGGGGAGAAATAACAATGAGCAGTTCTTC. Its translation is CASSQLGRNNNEQFF. V gene TRBV14 combines with J gene TRBJ2-1; weak D call: TRBD2 (5 bases). The CDR3 is 15 residues long. CDR1 is SGHDN, CDR2 FVKESK, per germline. Trimming pared 2 bases from V and 5 bases from J, leaving 13 bases between.